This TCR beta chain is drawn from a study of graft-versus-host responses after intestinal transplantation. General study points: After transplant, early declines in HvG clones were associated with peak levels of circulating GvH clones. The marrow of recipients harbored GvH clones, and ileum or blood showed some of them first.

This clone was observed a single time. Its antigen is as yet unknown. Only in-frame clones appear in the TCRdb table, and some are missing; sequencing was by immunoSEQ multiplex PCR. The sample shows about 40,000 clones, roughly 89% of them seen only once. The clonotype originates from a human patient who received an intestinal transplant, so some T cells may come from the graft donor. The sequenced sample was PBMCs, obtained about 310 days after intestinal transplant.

In nucleotides, the CDR3 is TGTGCCAGCAGGTCGTCTCGGACAGGGGGCGGTGGCTACACCTTC. Translation: CASRSSRTGGGGYTF. The rearrangement uses TRBV6-1 and TRBJ1-2, with 11 positions matching TRBD1. The CDR3 loop spans 15 amino acids. Germline CDR1 and CDR2: MNHNS and SASEGT. V shed 6 bases and J 7 bases; nucleotides not matched to a gene: 10.